The clone carrying this T cell receptor beta chain was seen ten or more times. Its antigen is unidentified. Time point noted: patch test 1, 2 weeks after DPC sensitization. Noted treatment: therapeutic diphenylcyclopropenone sensitization with weekly scalp DPC. The CDR3 runs 13 residues. The J segment lost 8 bases and the V segment lost 6 bases, leaving 9 bases of the junction unmatched. These data come from a study of human T cells and chemical hapten exposure. Study details: Patients received weekly diphenylcyclopropenone doses to the scalp throughout the roughly 22-week study. Patch tests containing 0.01% DPC, applied to the upper back, were read at 6 days.

Points from the study as a whole: Alopecia in all donors means immunity may differ from healthy individuals.

Individual cDNA molecules had unique molecular identifiers attached to them by the library. MiXCR, run by TCRdb on the RACE reads, gives a single entry per CDR3 protein. Altogether some 380,000 distinct CDR3 sequences are present, approximately 4.4% being singletons, with the ten largest covering 2% to 2.5%. The chain has TRBV12-3 or TRBV12-4 and TRBJ1-1; 7 bases line up with TRBD1. The sequencing here drew on whole blood, taken in connection with sensitization to the hapten diphenylcyclopropenone (DPC). The sequence was collected from a woman aged 45-60 years with alopecia areata. Some clones in this sample may be carry-over from other donors' samples. The CDR3 is CASRGGTAGEAFF. The DNA for the CDR3 is TGTGCCAGCAGGGGCGGGACAGCCGGAGAAGCTTTCTTT.